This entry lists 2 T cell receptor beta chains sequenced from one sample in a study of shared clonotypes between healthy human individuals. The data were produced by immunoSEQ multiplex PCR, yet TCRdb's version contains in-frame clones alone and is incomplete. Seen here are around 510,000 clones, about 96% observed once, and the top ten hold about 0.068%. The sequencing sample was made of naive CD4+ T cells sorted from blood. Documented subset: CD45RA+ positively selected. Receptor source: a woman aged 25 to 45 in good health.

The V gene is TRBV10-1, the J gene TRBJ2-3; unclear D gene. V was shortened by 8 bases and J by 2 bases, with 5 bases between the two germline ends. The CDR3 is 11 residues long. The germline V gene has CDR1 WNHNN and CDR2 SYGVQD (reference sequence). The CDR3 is CASGNTDTQYF. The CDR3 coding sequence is TGCGCCAGCGGGAACACAGATACGCAGTATTTT.

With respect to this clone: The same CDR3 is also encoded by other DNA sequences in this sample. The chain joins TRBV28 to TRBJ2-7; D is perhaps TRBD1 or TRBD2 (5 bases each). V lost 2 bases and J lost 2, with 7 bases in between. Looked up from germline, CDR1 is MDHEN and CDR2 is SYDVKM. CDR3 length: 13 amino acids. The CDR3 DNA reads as TGTGCCAGCAGTTTACAGGGACCCTACGAGCAGTACTTC. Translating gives CASSLQGPYEQYF.